The present entry profiles one T cell receptor beta chain with its context. A read error may produce the germline difference seen at one junction end. Clones were sequenced by immunoSEQ multiplex PCR, and TCRdb holds only the in-frame ones, with some missing. The sample shows some 120,000 clones, 93% of them seen only once. The data were taken from a study of control samples from healthy donors and cancer patients. Per germline, CDR1 SGHTA and CDR2 FQGNSA. The CDR3 sequence is 14 residues long. The receptor comes from a man in his forties or fifties with head and neck cancer. The specimen sequenced was PBMCs. The gene calls are TRBV7-2 and TRBJ2-5; 9 bases fit TRBD2. CDR3 nucleotides: TGTGCCAGCAGTTTAGCGGGGGAAGGTGAGACCCAGTACTTC. As protein: CASSLAGEGETQYF. The full variable domain, its missing parts supplied by reference TRBV7-2 and TRBJ2-5, is GAGVSQSPSNKVTEKGKDVELRCDPISGHTALYWYRQSLGQGLEFLIYFQGNSAPDKSGLPSDRFSAERTGGSVSTLTIQRTQQEDSAVYLCASSLAGEGETQYFGPGTRLLVL.